This entry is about one T cell receptor beta chain. Its antigen is unknown. The sample belongs to a study of T-cell memory formation after mild COVID-19. UMIs and sample barcodes were carried by the TCR alpha and TCR beta cDNA libraries that 5'RACE produced using constant-segment primers. In TCRdb, the 5' RACE reads were re-called with MiXCR into one record per CDR3 protein. The data contain 400,000 or so distinct CDR3 sequences, 15% to 25% of them singletons. General study findings and limits: Among contracting clones, CD4+ were mainly CM/EM and CD8+ enriched in EMRA. Specificity for SARS-CoV-2 was not confirmed among the second-wave clones peaking on day 37.

Germline trimming cut 6 bases from V and 5 bases from J; bases unmatched to any gene: 6. This CDR3 comprises 13 residues. The chain couples TRBV12-3 or TRBV12-4 to TRBJ2-5, with TRBD1 identical over 7 bases. Sequencing input: PBMCs or a T cell subset sorted from them (not recorded which). The clonotype originates from an adult woman who had mild COVID-19 (a few samples of this study predate the infection). Cell type and time point are not known. The chain's CDR3 is CASSIGTAETQYF. CDR3 nucleotide sequence: TGTGCCAGCAGCATTGGGACAGCCGAGACCCAGTACTTC.